The clone carrying this T cell receptor (beta chain) showed up just once. Treatment indicated: randomized to nivolumab then ipilimumab (arm A) or the reverse (arm B). Losses at the gene ends were 6 bases for V and 0 bases for J; bases not matched to a gene: 4. The CDR3 loop spans 13 amino acids. Germline V lookup: CDR1 SQVTM, CDR2 ANQGSEA. The data originate from a study of sequential checkpoint blockade in melanoma. Study details: Maintenance nivolumab came after either treatment sequence.

The protocol was immunoSEQ multiplex PCR, while the TCRdb copy is restricted to in-frame clones and leaves out a portion. The sample consists of 18,000 or so clones, approximately 77% of them appearing once. The starting material was CD8+ T cells sorted from blood (inferred from file names), obtained from a patient given nivolumab and ipilimumab in sequence. V and J are TRBV29-1 and TRBJ2-7; 8 positions agree with TRBD2. This clonotype was obtained from a human donor with melanoma. The DNA of the CDR3 is TGCAGCGTAAAACGGGGGGGCTCCTACGAGCAGTACTTC. Translating it yields CSVKRGGSYEQYF.